One and the same sample provided the 16 T cell receptor beta chains below, sequenced in a study of blood T cell repertoires in COVID-19. Clones were read by immunoSEQ multiplex PCR, and TCRdb kept only the in-frame ones, dropping some. This table holds 200,000 to 250,000 clones, about 90% found once. The specimen was peripheral blood. The receptors come from a man aged 60 to 75 with acute or convalescent COVID-19.

This chain uses TRBV9 with TRBJ2-2; 8 nucleotides agree with TRBD1. The CDR3 runs 17 residues. Losses at the gene ends were 0 bases for V and 5 bases for J; bases not matched to a gene: 9. Looked up from germline, CDR1 is SGDLS and CDR2 is YYNGEE. CDR3 amino acids: CASSVGAGGDQTGELFF. The CDR3 nucleotides are TGTGCCAGCAGCGTAGGGGCAGGGGGCGATCAAACCGGGGAGCTGTTTTTT.

V and J are TRBV29-1 and TRBJ2-5, with 7 bases fitting TRBD1. The V gene's germline CDR1 is SQVTM and CDR2 ANQGSEA. The CDR3 consists of 18 residues. Trimming took 1 base from V and 7 from J; bases not matched to a gene: 21. CDR3 DNA: TGCAGCGTTGAAGTTCCCCCCCCGACAGGGCCGATTGAGTGGACCCAGTACTTC. Amino acid sequence: CSVEVPPPTGPIEWTQYF.

The chain couples TRBV2 to TRBJ2-1; 7 bases fit TRBD2. Germline V gives CDR1 SNHLY, CDR2 FYNNEI. V gave up 11 bases and J gave up 1 base; unmatched junction bases: 5. The CDR3 is 13 residues long. CDR3 region: CAGTSVSYNEQFF. As DNA, the CDR3 is TGTGCCGGAACTAGCGTATCCTACAATGAGCAGTTCTTC.

The rearrangement links TRBV3-1 (or the pseudogene TRBV3-2) to TRBJ2-2; D remains unclear. The CDR3 is 13 residues long. V lost 0 bases to trimming and J lost 4 bases, with 3 bases between them. Germline CDR1 reads LGHDT; CDR2 reads YNNKEL (reference sequence). CDR3 loop: CASSQDSTGELFF. Here the CDR3 DNA reads TGTGCCAGCAGCCAAGATAGCACCGGGGAGCTGTTTTTT.

V usage is TRBV19 and J usage is TRBJ1-1; no clear D. The CDR3 contains 16 residues. Germline V lookup: CDR1 LNHDA, CDR2 SQIVND (reference sequence). V gave up 3 bases and J gave up 0 bases, with 14 bases separating them. As DNA, the CDR3 is TGTGCCAGTAGTATGGTCCGAGGGAGCGTGAACACTGAAGCTTTCTTT. This translates into CASSMVRGSVNTEAFF.

The gene calls are TRBV6-2 or TRBV6-3 and TRBJ1-5, with D tentatively TRBD1 (6 bases). Germline assignment: CDR1 MNHEY and CDR2 SVGEGT. Trimming took off 5 bases at V and 5 bases at J, with 10 bases between the two ends. CDR3 length: 13 amino acids. CDR3 in amino acids: CASSTGSYQPQHF. As DNA, the CDR3 is TGTGCCAGCAGTACAGGGTCCTATCAGCCCCAGCATTTT.

The gene calls are TRBV12-3 or TRBV12-4 and TRBJ2-4, with 7 bases lining up with TRBD2. The CDR3 covers 13 residues. J lost 8 bases, V lost 3 bases, and 4 bases had no gene match. The CDR3 sequence: CASSFTSAYIQYF. The CDR3 DNA follows: TGTGCCAGCAGTTTCACTAGCGCATACATTCAGTACTTC.

The chain combines TRBV7-9 with TRBJ2-6, with D tentatively TRBD1 (6 bases). Trimming stripped 5 bases from V and 2 bases from J, with 10 bases between. Per germline, CDR1 SEHNR and CDR2 FQNEAQ (reference sequence). This CDR3 has 15 residues. The CDR3 spells CASSVTGTGANVLTF. For the CDR3, the DNA is TGTGCCAGCAGCGTGACAGGTACTGGGGCCAACGTCCTGACTTTC.

As DNA, the CDR3 is TGTGCCAGCAGCTTGAGGACAGTTCAAAGCTCCTACAATGAGCAGTTCTTC. Its translation: CASSLRTVQSSYNEQFF. The chain has TRBV7-8 and TRBJ2-1; TRBD1 might be the D (6 bases). This CDR3 contains 17 residues. The V end was cut by 3 bases, the J end by 0 bases, with 15 bases between. Germline V gene sequence: CDR1 SGHVS, CDR2 FQNEAQ.

The V and J genes are TRBV7-2 and TRBJ2-3; tentatively, D is TRBD1 (5 bases). CDR1 and CDR2 from the germline V gene are SGHTA and FQGNSA. The CDR3 spans 15 residues. V dropped 2 bases and J dropped 3 bases, with 12 bases sitting between them. The chain's CDR3 is CASSLKVTETDTQYF. The CDR3 DNA reads as TGTGCCAGCAGCTTAAAGGTGACAGAGACAGATACGCAGTATTTT.

The chain couples TRBV6-5 to TRBJ2-7; 13 bases agree with TRBD2. Germline V gives CDR1 MNHEY, CDR2 SVGAGI. The CDR3 loop spans 14 amino acids. J gave up 3 bases and V 6 bases, and 2 bases lay outside the gene matches. The CDR3: CASRGTSGVYEQYF. The CDR3, as DNA: TGTGCCAGCAGGGGGACTAGCGGGGTCTACGAGCAGTACTTC.

The chain uses TRBV19 and TRBJ1-1; D might be TRBD1 (6 bases). V lost 5 bases, J lost 3 bases, and 22 bases lay in between. Germline V gene sequence: CDR1 LNHDA, CDR2 SQIVND (reference sequence). The CDR3 length is 17 residues. The CDR3 is CASSPRTVAGWDTEAFF. For the CDR3, the DNA is TGTGCCAGTAGTCCTCGGACAGTAGCCGGCTGGGACACTGAAGCTTTCTTT.

The genes are TRBV7-8 and TRBJ2-7, with a weak D call TRBD1 (5 bases). The CDR3 has 14 amino acids. Between the trimmed V and J ends, which lost 5 bases and 3 bases, there was a span of 14 bases. CDR1 is SGHVS, CDR2 FQNEAQ, per germline. The CDR3 protein is CASSTSDTVYEQYF. CDR3 coding DNA: TGTGCCAGCAGCACGTCGGACACCGTCTACGAGCAGTACTTC.

This clone was seen a handful of times. The genes are TRBV12-3 or TRBV12-4 and TRBJ2-7, with D tentatively TRBD1 (5 bases). The V end was cut by 4 bases, the J end by 9 bases, with 16 bases between. The CDR3 is 13 residues long. DNA of the CDR3: TGTGCCAGCAGTTCACAGGAGAATTGGGGGCAGTACTTC. Translated, it gives CASSSQENWGQYF.

The V call is TRBV6-2 or TRBV6-3, the J call TRBJ2-6, with 11 bases identical to TRBD1. CDR1 MNHEY and CDR2 SVGEGT come from the germline V gene. Germline trimming cut 0 bases from V and 0 bases from J; bases unmatched to any gene: 4. This CDR3 comprises 19 residues. The DNA for the CDR3 is TGTGCCAGCAGTTACTCAGGACAGGGGGCCCACTCTGGGGCCAACGTCCTGACTTTC. Protein: CASSYSGQGAHSGANVLTF.

CDR3 region: CASRLLTSSGELFF. The CDR3 coding sequence is TGTGCCAGCAGACTACTGACTAGCTCCGGGGAGCTGTTTTTT. The rearrangement links TRBV14 to TRBJ2-2, with TRBD2 matching over 7 bases. The J segment lost 6 bases and the V segment lost 6 bases, leaving 7 bases of the junction unmatched. Germline lookup yields CDR1 SGHDN and CDR2 FVKESK. This CDR3 region has 14 residues.